This is a list of T cell receptor beta chains from one sample in a study of cytomegalovirus exposure and HLA in healthy donors. Repertoires were generated with immunoSEQ multiplex PCR, while TCRdb's copy carries only in-frame clones and drops some. The sample consists of approximately 160,000 clones, about three quarters of them appearing once. Sequencing was done on a sample of PBMCs. These receptors were taken from a woman aged 45-59 years in good health and CMV-seropositive. CDR3s include the opening cysteine and the closing phenylalanine or tryptophan. A D gene is named only where the DNA matches it firmly. Only part of the rows carry a size: once, few, many, or a class if the clone is expanded.

.	TRBV19	12	.	TRBJ1-5	TGTGCCAGTAGTAGTCAATATCAGCCCCAGCATTTT	CASSSQYQPQHF
.	TRBV5-6	14	.	TRBJ1-4	TGTGCCAGCAGCTTTGGGGGGGCCATGAAAAAACTGTTTTTT	CASSFGGAMKKLFF
.	TRBV29-1	13	.	TRBJ2-7	TGCAGCGTTGAGTCAGCTAGCTCCTACGAGCAGTACTTC	CSVESASSYEQYF
.	TRBV7-3	16	TRBD1	TRBJ2-3	TGTGCCAGCAGCTCCCCGGACAGGGACTCCACAGATACGCAGTATTTT	CASSSPDRDSTDTQYF
once	TRBV7-2	14	TRBD2	TRBJ2-5	TGTGCCAGCAGCTTCCAGCGGGGTGAGGAGACCCAGTACTTC	CASSFQRGEETQYF
.	TRBV5-1	16	TRBD1	TRBJ2-5	TGCGCCAGCAGCGTCCGACAGGGGGCTGAAGAAGAGACCCAGTACTTC	CASSVRQGAEEETQYF
.	TRBV6-5	12	TRBD1	TRBJ1-2	TGTGCCAGCAGTTACGGACAGGGAAGCTACACCTTC	CASSYGQGSYTF
.	TRBV20-1	11	.	TRBJ2-7	TGCAGTGCTCAGGGTCACGACGAGCAGTACTTC	CSAQGHDEQYF
once	TRBV19	14	.	TRBJ2-7	TGTGCCAGTAGGAGAGGGCCCTCTTCCTACGAGCAGTACTTC	CASRRGPSSYEQYF
.	TRBV19	16	.	TRBJ1-5	TGTGCCAGTAGTATAGATAGCGATTATAGCAATCAGCCCCAGCATTTT	CASSIDSDYSNQPQHF
.	TRBV7-9	13	.	TRBJ2-5	TGTTCCAGCAGCTTTGCGGCACAAGAGACCCAGTACTTC	CSSSFAAQETQYF
.	TRBV7-2	14	TRBD1	TRBJ1-2	TGTGCCAGCAGCTCCCGACAGGGTAACTATGGCTACACCTTC	CASSSRQGNYGYTF
.	TRBV10-1	13	.	TRBJ2-5	TGCGCCAGCAGTAGGACATCCCGGGAGACCCAGTACTTC	CASSRTSRETQYF
.	TRBV4-3	14	.	TRBJ2-1	TGCGCCAGCAGCCAAGACCGGGGGGCCGGCGAGCAGTTCTTC	CASSQDRGAGEQFF
.	TRBV5-1	15	TRBD2	TRBJ2-5	TGCGCCAGCAGCTCGGGACTAGCAACACAAGAGACCCAGTACTTC	CASSSGLATQETQYF
.	TRBV2	14	TRBD2	TRBJ2-7	TGTGCCAGCAACCGACTAGCGGGGGCCTACGAGCAGTACTTC	CASNRLAGAYEQYF
.	TRBV29-1	11	.	TRBJ1-5	TGCAGCGTCGGGGGCAATCAGCCCCAGCATTTT	CSVGGNQPQHF
.	TRBV15	15	.	TRBJ1-4	TGTGCCACCAGCAGAGAGGAGCAGGGTAGGGGAAAACTGTTTTTT	CATSREEQGRGKLFF
.	TRBV7-8	17	TRBD1	TRBJ1-3	TGTGCCAGCAGTTCCCTGGGGACAGCCCTCTCTGGAAACACCATATATTTT	CASSSLGTALSGNTIYF
.	TRBV6-5	12	.	TRBJ1-6	TGTGCCAGCAGTCAGACGCCCGGGGCCCTCCACTTT	CASSQTPGALHF
.	TRBV6-5	16	TRBD1	TRBJ1-1	TGTGCCAGCAGTTACTCGCGGGGACAGGGGACCACTGAAGCTTTCTTT	CASSYSRGQGTTEAFF
few	TRBV7-9	15	.	TRBJ1-4	TGTGCCAGCAGCTTAGGATTAGTCCATAATGAAAAACTGTTTTTT	CASSLGLVHNEKLFF
.	TRBV7-2	14	TRBD1	TRBJ1-1	TGTGCCAGCAGCCCTTGGACAGGGGGGGCTGAAGCTTTCTTT	CASSPWTGGAEAFF
.	TRBV9	13	.	TRBJ1-3	TGTGCCAGCAGCCGGGGGGACGGAAACACCATATATTTT	CASSRGDGNTIYF
few	TRBV5-1	16	.	TRBJ1-2	TGCGCCAGCAGCACGTACGCTGGGGGGACTGGGTATGGCTACACCTTC	CASSTYAGGTGYGYTF
.	TRBV7-8	13	.	TRBJ2-1	TGTGCCAGCAGCCAATTTCCCTACAATGAGCAGTTCTTC	CASSQFPYNEQFF
.	TRBV10-1	14	.	TRBJ1-1	TGCGCCAGCAAAGCGTCCAGGGGCCACACTGAAGCTTTCTTT	CASKASRGHTEAFF
.	TRBV9	17	TRBD1	TRBJ1-3	TGTGCCAGCAGCGTAACGACAGGGGGTCTCTCTGGAAACACCATATATTTT	CASSVTTGGLSGNTIYF
few	TRBV9	13	TRBD2	TRBJ2-7	TGTGCCAGCAGCGAGGGACTAGCGGGAGGGGTGAACTTC	CASSEGLAGGVNF
few	TRBV10-1	15	TRBD2	TRBJ2-3	TGCGCCAGCAGTGATTCGACTAGCGGGGGGGATACGCAGTATTTT	CASSDSTSGGDTQYF
.	TRBV7-9	14	TRBD1	TRBJ2-7	TGTGCCAGCAAACAGGGGTCAGGCAGCTACGAGCAGTACTTC	CASKQGSGSYEQYF
.	TRBV4-1	17	.	TRBJ2-3	TGCGCCAGCAGCAACCCCGGGAGCTCTATAAGCACAGATACGCAGTATTTT	CASSNPGSSISTDTQYF
.	TRBV10-3	13	TRBD1	TRBJ2-3	TGTGCCACAGGACAGGGGGCAACAGATACGCAGTATTTT	CATGQGATDTQYF
.	TRBV29-1	14	TRBD1	TRBJ1-2	TGCAGCGTTACGCGGACAGGGGGGATTAATGGCTACACCTTC	CSVTRTGGINGYTF
.	TRBV30	14	.	TRBJ2-4	TGTGCCTGGAGCCGGGAATCTACCCTTAACAGTCAGTACTTC	CAWSRESTLNSQYF
.	TRBV30	14	TRBD1	TRBJ1-4	TGTGCCTGGACCCCGGACAGGGTTGATGAAAAACTGTTTTTT	CAWTPDRVDEKLFF
.	TRBV14	15	TRBD1	TRBJ2-3	TGTGCCAGCAGCCGACAGGGGAGGATCGGTGATACGCAGTATTTT	CASSRQGRIGDTQYF
once	TRBV11-2	15	TRBD2	TRBJ2-3	TGTGCCAGCAGTGCGCTAGCGGGAGTGGGAGATACGCAGTATTTT	CASSALAGVGDTQYF
.	TRBV25-1	18	TRBD1	TRBJ1-2	TGTGCCAGCAGTGAACTTCCGACAGGGAACCGACGGGACGGGGGCTACACCTTC	CASSELPTGNRRDGGYTF
.	TRBV30	16	.	TRBJ1-2	TGTGCCTGGAGCATGGACAGAGGGGCTTTAGGGGAAGGCTACACCTTC	CAWSMDRGALGEGYTF
.	TRBV29-1	13	TRBD1	TRBJ1-4	TGCAGCGTGACAGGGGCGGAGGGTGAAAAACTGTTTTTT	CSVTGAEGEKLFF
.	TRBV28	12	.	TRBJ2-2	TGTGCCAGCAGCATGGTAGACGGGGAGCTGTTTTTT	CASSMVDGELFF
.	TRBV7-2	15	TRBD2	TRBJ2-1	TGTGCCAGCAGGACCGGACTAGCGGGAGGGGATGAGCAGTTCTTC	CASRTGLAGGDEQFF
.	TRBV5-8	16	TRBD1	TRBJ1-5	TGTGCCAGCAGCCCCGGGACAGGTGATAGCAATCAGCCCCAGCATTTT	CASSPGTGDSNQPQHF
.	TRBV4-1	14	TRBD2	TRBJ2-7	TGCGCCAGCAGCCCGACTAGCGGGACTTACGAGCAGTACTTC	CASSPTSGTYEQYF
.	TRBV6-6	15	.	TRBJ1-1	TGTGCCAGCAGTTACTACGACAGGATCAACACTGAAGCTTTCTTT	CASSYYDRINTEAFF
.	TRBV29-1	14	TRBD1	TRBJ2-7	TGCAGCGTTGGAGACAGGGTAGTTTCCTACGAGCAGTACTTC	CSVGDRVVSYEQYF
.	TRBV30	11	TRBD1	TRBJ1-1	TGTGCCTCCAACAGGGGGACGCGAGCTTTCTTT	CASNRGTRAFF
.	TRBV2	15	.	TRBJ1-5	TGTGCCAGCAGTCTACAGCGATGGGGCCATCAGCCCCAGCATTTT	CASSLQRWGHQPQHF
.	TRBV27	12	.	TRBJ2-7	TGTGCCAGCAGTTTCTTGGGACTCGAGCAGTACTTC	CASSFLGLEQYF
.	TRBV5-4	13	.	TRBJ2-5	TGTGCCAGCAGCTTGGCTAGGAAAGAGACCCAGTACTTC	CASSLARKETQYF
few	TRBV18	15	.	TRBJ1-6	TGTGCCAGCTCACGCCAAGGGACAAAAAATTCACCCCTCCACTTT	CASSRQGTKNSPLHF
.	TRBV5-1	16	TRBD2	TRBJ2-3	TGCGCCAGCAGCTTGGTGGCTAGCGGGACGGCAGATACGCAGTATTTT	CASSLVASGTADTQYF
few	TRBV25-1	18	TRBD1	TRBJ2-6	TGTGCCAGCAGTGAGGACAGGGAAGAAGGCTCTGGGGCCAACGTCCTGACTTTC	CASSEDREEGSGANVLTF
.	TRBV28	13	TRBD2	TRBJ2-1	TGTGCCAGCGGGACTAGCGGATACAATGAGCAGTTCTTC	CASGTSGYNEQFF
.	TRBV2	16	.	TRBJ1-4	TGTGCCAGCAGTGGCAAGGGGTTTACGGAAAATGAAAAACTGTTTTTT	CASSGKGFTENEKLFF
.	TRBV28	16	TRBD1	TRBJ2-1	TGTGCCAGCAGCTCCTTGGTTGGGACAGGGGGCAATGAGCAGTTCTTC	CASSSLVGTGGNEQFF
.	TRBV29-1	12	.	TRBJ1-5	TGCAGCGCAGGGGAGCGCGATCAGCCCCAGCATTTT	CSAGERDQPQHF
once	TRBV15	17	.	TRBJ1-2	TGTGCCACCAGCAGAGATTTCAACAGCCTAGCGGTGGACGGCTACACCTTC	CATSRDFNSLAVDGYTF